The T cell receptor (beta chain) under discussion was sequenced for a study of T cell changes during pregnancy in multiple sclerosis. This clone was recorded once. This CDR3 is built from 17 residues. Trimming cost V 0 bases and J 0 bases, with 9 bases left between them. Germline V gene data show CDR1 as SGHTA and CDR2 as FQGNSA. Data came from immunoSEQ multiplex PCR; TCRdb stores just in-frame clones and leaves some out. The data hold 30,000 to 45,000 clones, with 91% observed a single time. The chain recombines TRBV7-2 with TRBJ2-6; D is unresolved. The TCR comes from a female donor with multiple sclerosis, enrolled in a pregnancy study. Sequenced here: CD8+ T cells from peripheral blood mononuclear cells, sampled after pregnancy. The CDR3 bases are TGTGCCAGCAGCTTAGCGGCCCCTTACTCTGGGGCCAACGTCCTGACTTTC. Residues: CASSLAAPYSGANVLTF.